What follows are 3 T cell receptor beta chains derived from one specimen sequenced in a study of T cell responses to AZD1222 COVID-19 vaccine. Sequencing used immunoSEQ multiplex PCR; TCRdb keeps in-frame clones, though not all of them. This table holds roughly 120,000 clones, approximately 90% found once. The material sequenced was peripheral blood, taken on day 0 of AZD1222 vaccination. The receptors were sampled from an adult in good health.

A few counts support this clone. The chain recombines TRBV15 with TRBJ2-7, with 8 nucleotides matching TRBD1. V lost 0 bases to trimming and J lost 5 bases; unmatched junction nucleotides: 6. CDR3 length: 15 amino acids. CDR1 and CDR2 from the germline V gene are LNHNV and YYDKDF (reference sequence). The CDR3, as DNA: TGTGCCACCAGCAGAGATCTGGCAGGGGGCGACGAGCAGTACTTC. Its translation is CATSRDLAGGDEQYF.

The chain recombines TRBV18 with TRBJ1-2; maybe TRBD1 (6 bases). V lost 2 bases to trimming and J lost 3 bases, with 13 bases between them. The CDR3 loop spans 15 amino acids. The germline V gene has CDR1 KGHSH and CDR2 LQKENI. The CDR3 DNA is TGTGCCAGCTCACCATACAGGGTAGAGGACTATGGCTACACCTTC. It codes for CASSPYRVEDYGYTF.

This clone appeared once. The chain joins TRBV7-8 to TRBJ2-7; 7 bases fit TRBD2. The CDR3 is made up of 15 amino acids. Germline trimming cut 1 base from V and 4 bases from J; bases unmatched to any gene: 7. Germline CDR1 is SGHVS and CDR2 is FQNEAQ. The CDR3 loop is CASSLESGRGYEQYF. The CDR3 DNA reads TGTGCCAGCAGCTTAGAGTCGGGGAGGGGATACGAGCAGTACTTC.